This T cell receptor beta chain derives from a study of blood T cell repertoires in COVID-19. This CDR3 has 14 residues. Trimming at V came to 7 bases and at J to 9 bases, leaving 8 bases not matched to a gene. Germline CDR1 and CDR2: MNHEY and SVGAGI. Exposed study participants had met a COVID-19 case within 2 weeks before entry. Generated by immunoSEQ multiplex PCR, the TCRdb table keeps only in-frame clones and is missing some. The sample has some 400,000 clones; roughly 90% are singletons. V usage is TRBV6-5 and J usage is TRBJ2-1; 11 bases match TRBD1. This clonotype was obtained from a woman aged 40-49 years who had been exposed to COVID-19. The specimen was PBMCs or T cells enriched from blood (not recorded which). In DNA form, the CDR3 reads TGTGCCAGCATACGGACAGGGGGCGGCGTTGAGCAGTTCTTC. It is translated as CASIRTGGGVEQFF.